This T cell receptor beta chain stems from a study of cytomegalovirus exposure and HLA in healthy donors. The CDR3 length is 14 residues. CDR1 SNHLY and CDR2 FYNNEI come from the germline V gene. Trimming removed 6 bases from V and 5 bases from J; junction bases left unmatched: 4. PCR was performed using 60 Vbeta and 13 Jbeta primers. Study processing details: There were around 80 million unique TCR beta chains by a later count, and 8.5 million to 14 million of them were shared. Sequenced by immunoSEQ multiplex PCR; TCRdb stores in-frame clones only, minus some. V and J calls and clone size come straight from that table; D and trimming were deduced from the DNA. The data show roughly 200,000 clones, around 83% seen once. Overall study results and limits: Likely technical artifact: a cluster of highly shared sequence variants. By HLA locus, TCR association rates varied in a later analysis, with DRB1 showing the most and HLA-C the fewest. Overall, approximately 180 TCR beta chains were annotated as cytomegalovirus-associated.

On this clone: As yet, its antigen is unknown.

The chain joins TRBV2 to TRBJ2-1; 10 nucleotides agree with TRBD2. The sample comprised PBMCs. The source is a man aged 35 to 55 in good health and CMV-seropositive. The DNA of the CDR3 is TGTGCCAGCAGCGGACTAGCGGCCAACAATGAGCAGTTCTTC. Translation: CASSGLAANNEQFF.